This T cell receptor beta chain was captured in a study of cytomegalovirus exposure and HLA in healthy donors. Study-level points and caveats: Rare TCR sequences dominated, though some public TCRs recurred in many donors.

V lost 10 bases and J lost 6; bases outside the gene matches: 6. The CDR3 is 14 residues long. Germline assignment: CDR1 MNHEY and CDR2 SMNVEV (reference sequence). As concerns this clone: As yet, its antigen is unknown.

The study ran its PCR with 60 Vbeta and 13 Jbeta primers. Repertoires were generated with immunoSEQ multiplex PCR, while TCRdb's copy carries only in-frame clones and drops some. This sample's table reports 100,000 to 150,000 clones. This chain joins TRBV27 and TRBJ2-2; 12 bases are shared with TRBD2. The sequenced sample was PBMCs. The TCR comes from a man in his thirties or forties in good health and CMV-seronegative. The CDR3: CATSSGRAPGELFF. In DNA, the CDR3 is TGTGCCACCTCTAGCGGGAGGGCCCCCGGGGAGCTGTTTTTT.